These T cell receptor beta chains were read from a single sample in a study of cytomegalovirus exposure and HLA in healthy donors. The data were produced by immunoSEQ multiplex PCR, yet TCRdb's version contains in-frame clones alone and is incomplete. Of under 200,000 clones in the sample, around 90% are singletons; the top ten hold around 0.99%. The sequencing sample was made of PBMCs. The receptor set was obtained from a boy between 2 and 10 years old in good health and CMV-seronegative. Both conserved end residues are part of each CDR3. D genes are given only for firm matches.

V	D	J	CDR3	DNA
TRBV6-5	.	TRBJ2-2	CASKQVIANTGELFF	TGTGCCAGCAAACAGGTGATCGCGAACACCGGGGAGCTGTTTTTT
TRBV7-3	TRBD1	TRBJ2-7	CASSRRQGEQYF	TGTGCCAGCAGCCGAAGACAGGGGGAGCAGTACTTC
TRBV15	.	TRBJ1-5	CATSGSGYNQPQHF	TGTGCCACCAGTGGCTCGGGTTACAATCAGCCCCAGCATTTT
TRBV25-1	.	TRBJ1-6	CASSLVLGGSPLHF	TGTGCCAGCAGTTTGGTCCTGGGGGGTTCACCCCTCCACTTT
TRBV30	.	TRBJ1-2	CAWAGTPRYTF	TGTGCCTGGGCCGGGACACCACGCTACACCTTC
TRBV25-1	.	TRBJ2-1	CASSSELDRNYNEQFF	TGTGCCAGCAGTTCGGAATTAGACAGAAACTACAATGAGCAGTTCTTC
TRBV28	TRBD1	TRBJ1-5	CASRTLRTGINQPQHF	TGTGCCAGCAGAACACTTCGGACAGGGATAAATCAGCCCCAGCATTTT
TRBV14	TRBD2	TRBJ2-5	CASSQQRGAETQYF	TGTGCCAGCAGCCAACAGCGGGGGGCGGAGACCCAGTACTTC
TRBV7-6	.	TRBJ2-7	CASSLEQQGKQYF	TGTGCCAGCAGCTTAGAACAGCAAGGCAAGCAGTACTTC
TRBV27	.	TRBJ2-3	CASWSGTMQYF	TGTGCCAGCTGGAGCGGAACCATGCAGTATTTT
TRBV25-1	.	TRBJ2-1	CASSLLYNEQFF	TGTGCCAGCAGTCTTCTCTACAATGAGCAGTTCTTC
TRBV27	TRBD1	TRBJ2-7	CASSMSRGLEQYF	TGTGCCAGCAGTATGAGCAGGGGGCTCGAGCAGTACTTC
TRBV28	.	TRBJ1-2	CASSSQESWYYGYTF	TGTGCCAGCAGTTCACAAGAATCCTGGTATTATGGCTACACCTTC
TRBV18	TRBD1	TRBJ2-4	CASSLRGSHQYF	TGTGCCAGCTCACTCAGGGGGTCTCATCAGTACTTC